The rows below give T cell receptor beta chains drawn from one sample of a study of metastatic and nonmetastatic thyroid tumors. TCRdb re-called clones via MiXCR from the PCR reads. This sample has about 16,000 clones, with 15% to 19% found just once. Sequences were obtained from blood. The receptors were sampled from a female donor with papillary thyroid cancer or a benign thyroid nodule (not recorded which). Some clones in this sample may be carry-over from other donors' samples. The CDR3 runs from the conserved cysteine through the conserved F or W. A D gene is named only where the DNA matches it firmly. Some rows have no size entry. The others give once, few or many, or a class for an expanded clone.

CDR3nt: TGTGCCAGCAAGTCGCAAGGGACAGGGGTGACCGGGGAGCTGTTTTTT
CDR3aa: CASKSQGTGVTGELFF
v_gene: TRBV6-1
d_gene: TRBD1
abundance: medium-sized
j_gene: TRBJ2-2

CDR3nt: TGTGCCAGCAGCTTAACGGGGGACCGTGGAAACACCATATATTTT
CDR3aa: CASSLTGDRGNTIYF
v_gene: TRBV7-9
d_gene: -
abundance: many
j_gene: TRBJ1-3

CDR3nt: TGTGCCTGTTACAGGGGGAACACTGAAGCTTTCTTT
CDR3aa: CACYRGNTEAFF
v_gene: TRBV30
d_gene: TRBD1
abundance: many
j_gene: TRBJ1-1

CDR3nt: TGTGCCAGCTCACCACAAGCAGGGCGCTCCTACAATGAGCAGTTCTTC
CDR3aa: CASSPQAGRSYNEQFF
v_gene: TRBV18
d_gene: -
abundance: many
j_gene: TRBJ2-1

CDR3nt: TGTGCCAGCAGCCACCCCAGTTCAGGCGAGCAGTACTTC
CDR3aa: CASSHPSSGEQYF
v_gene: TRBV3-1
d_gene: -
abundance: many
j_gene: TRBJ2-7

CDR3nt: TGTGCCAGCAGCTCCGGACAGGGCTCTGGAAACACCATATATTTT
CDR3aa: CASSSGQGSGNTIYF
v_gene: TRBV11-3
d_gene: TRBD1
abundance: -
j_gene: TRBJ1-3

CDR3nt: TGCGCCAGCCGAACCCGGGACAGTGAGACCGGGGAGCTGTTTTTT
CDR3aa: CASRTRDSETGELFF
v_gene: TRBV5-1
d_gene: TRBD1
abundance: many
j_gene: TRBJ2-2

CDR3nt: TGTGCCAGCAGCCCGGGGACTTCCTCGGGGGAGACCCAGTACTTC
CDR3aa: CASSPGTSSGETQYF
v_gene: TRBV4-2
d_gene: -
abundance: many
j_gene: TRBJ2-5

CDR3nt: TGTGCCACCCAGGGACTTTCGGTGAACACCGGGGAGCTGTTTTTT
CDR3aa: CATQGLSVNTGELFF
v_gene: TRBV2
d_gene: -
abundance: many
j_gene: TRBJ2-2

CDR3nt: TGCAGTGTCGAACAGGGCGATACGCAGTATTTT
CDR3aa: CSVEQGDTQYF
v_gene: TRBV20-1
d_gene: -
abundance: many
j_gene: TRBJ2-3

CDR3nt: TGTGCCAGCAGCTTCGACCCGACAGATAGCAATCAGCCCCAGCATTTT
CDR3aa: CASSFDPTDSNQPQHF
v_gene: TRBV2
d_gene: -
abundance: -
j_gene: TRBJ1-5

CDR3nt: TGCGCCAGCAGCTCCTTTACTAGCGGGACTTCCTACGAGCAGTACTTC
CDR3aa: CASSSFTSGTSYEQYF
v_gene: TRBV5-1
d_gene: TRBD2
abundance: -
j_gene: TRBJ2-7

CDR3nt: TGCGCCAGCAGCTTGGAGGGCAGCCGCTATGGCTACACCTTC
CDR3aa: CASSLEGSRYGYTF
v_gene: TRBV5-1
d_gene: -
abundance: many
j_gene: TRBJ1-2

CDR3nt: TGTGCCAGCGTGGAAACTGGGGCCAACGTCCTGACTTTC
CDR3aa: CASVETGANVLTF
v_gene: TRBV2
d_gene: -
abundance: many
j_gene: TRBJ2-6

CDR3nt: TGCGCCAGCAGCAGAAGAGGGGAGGGAAACACCATATATTTT
CDR3aa: CASSRRGEGNTIYF
v_gene: TRBV4-1
d_gene: -
abundance: -
j_gene: TRBJ1-3

CDR3nt: TGCAGTGCTAGAGGTTCAGGTGGCGGGAGGGCCTCCTACGAGCAGTACTTC
CDR3aa: CSARGSGGGRASYEQYF
v_gene: TRBV20-1
d_gene: TRBD2
abundance: many
j_gene: TRBJ2-7

CDR3nt: TGCGCCAGCAGCCAAGAAGGACGGGGACTAGCGGACAATGAGCAGTTCTTC
CDR3aa: CASSQEGRGLADNEQFF
v_gene: TRBV4-1
d_gene: TRBD2
abundance: few
j_gene: TRBJ2-1

CDR3nt: TGTGCCAGTACTATGCGGGATTACTATGGCTACACCTTC
CDR3aa: CASTMRDYYGYTF
v_gene: TRBV19
d_gene: -
abundance: many
j_gene: TRBJ1-2

CDR3nt: TGTGCCAGCAGCTTAGGGGGGACATCTAACTACGAGCAGTACTTC
CDR3aa: CASSLGGTSNYEQYF
v_gene: TRBV11-2
d_gene: -
abundance: many
j_gene: TRBJ2-7

CDR3nt: TGCGCCAGCAGCCAATTAGGTGAAAAACTGTTTTTT
CDR3aa: CASSQLGEKLFF
v_gene: TRBV5-1
d_gene: -
abundance: many
j_gene: TRBJ1-4

CDR3nt: TGTGCCAGCTCACCACCCGGAACTACAAATTACGAGCAGTACTTC
CDR3aa: CASSPPGTTNYEQYF
v_gene: TRBV18
d_gene: -
abundance: many
j_gene: TRBJ2-7

CDR3nt: TGTGCCACCAGTGAACGAGACAGGGCTGGGGCCAACGTCCTGACTTTC
CDR3aa: CATSERDRAGANVLTF
v_gene: TRBV24-1
d_gene: TRBD1
abundance: many
j_gene: TRBJ2-6

CDR3nt: TGTGCCAGCAGCCAAGCCCTCGGACAGGGAAGCACAGATACGCAGTATTTT
CDR3aa: CASSQALGQGSTDTQYF
v_gene: TRBV4-2
d_gene: TRBD1
abundance: many
j_gene: TRBJ2-3

CDR3nt: TGCGCCTGGAGTGTACATAACTATGGATACACCTTC
CDR3aa: CAWSVHNYGYTF
v_gene: TRBV30
d_gene: -
abundance: -
j_gene: TRBJ1-2

CDR3nt: TGTGCCAGCGGAAACCGGGACAGGGGTTACGAGCAGTACTTC
CDR3aa: CASGNRDRGYEQYF
v_gene: TRBV12-3/TRBV12-4
d_gene: TRBD1
abundance: few
j_gene: TRBJ2-7

CDR3nt: TGTGCCAGCAGCCAATACAGGAACTCGGCAGATACGCAGTATTTT
CDR3aa: CASSQYRNSADTQYF
v_gene: TRBV11-2
d_gene: -
abundance: many
j_gene: TRBJ2-3

CDR3nt: TGTGCCAGCAGTTCTCTCTGGGCGATGAACACTGAAGCTTTCTTT
CDR3aa: CASSSLWAMNTEAFF
v_gene: TRBV12-3/TRBV12-4
d_gene: -
abundance: -
j_gene: TRBJ1-1

CDR3nt: TGCGCCAGTAAGGGGAGATCGGATAATTCACCCCTCCACTTT
CDR3aa: CASKGRSDNSPLHF
v_gene: TRBV10-2
d_gene: -
abundance: many
j_gene: TRBJ1-6

CDR3nt: TGTGCCAGCAGCCCAGGGACTAGCACAGATACGCAGTATTTT
CDR3aa: CASSPGTSTDTQYF
v_gene: TRBV7-3
d_gene: -
abundance: once
j_gene: TRBJ2-3

CDR3nt: TGCAGTGCTAGAGATCGGGTCCATACGTACGAGCAGTACTTC
CDR3aa: CSARDRVHTYEQYF
v_gene: TRBV20-1
d_gene: -
abundance: -
j_gene: TRBJ2-7

CDR3nt: TGTGCCAGCAGCCGGACCCCGGGACTAGCGGGGCCGAATGAGCAGTTCTTC
CDR3aa: CASSRTPGLAGPNEQFF
v_gene: TRBV27
d_gene: TRBD2
abundance: many
j_gene: TRBJ2-1

CDR3nt: TGTGCCAGCAGCTTCCAGGGTGGTAGTTCCTACAATGAGCAGTTCTTC
CDR3aa: CASSFQGGSSYNEQFF
v_gene: TRBV9
d_gene: -
abundance: many
j_gene: TRBJ2-1

CDR3nt: TGTGCCAGCAGCTTGTTCGTGAGAAATGAGCAGTTCTTC
CDR3aa: CASSLFVRNEQFF
v_gene: TRBV5-6
d_gene: -
abundance: many
j_gene: TRBJ2-1

CDR3nt: TGTGCCAGCAGTTCTACGACGGGAGGGGGCAGGGATACGCAGTATTTT
CDR3aa: CASSSTTGGGRDTQYF
v_gene: TRBV11-2
d_gene: -
abundance: -
j_gene: TRBJ2-3

CDR3nt: TGCAGTGCAGGGGGCAGCTATGGCTACACCTTC
CDR3aa: CSAGGSYGYTF
v_gene: TRBV20-1
d_gene: TRBD1
abundance: many
j_gene: TRBJ1-2

CDR3nt: TGCAGTGCTAGAGGCGCCGAGAGGGACAGGGAATATAGCAATCAGCCCCAGCATTTT
CDR3aa: CSARGAERDREYSNQPQHF
v_gene: TRBV20-1
d_gene: TRBD1
abundance: many
j_gene: TRBJ1-5

CDR3nt: TGTGCCAGCTCACCAGATAGTCGGGGACGCAACGAGCAGTACTTC
CDR3aa: CASSPDSRGRNEQYF
v_gene: TRBV18
d_gene: -
abundance: many
j_gene: TRBJ2-7

CDR3nt: TGTGCCAGTAGTATAGAGGGGGCAATAACTGAAGCTTTCTTT
CDR3aa: CASSIEGAITEAFF
v_gene: TRBV19
d_gene: -
abundance: many
j_gene: TRBJ1-1

CDR3nt: TGTGCCAGTACCCCATTCCCCGACAGGAACTATGGCTACACCTTC
CDR3aa: CASTPFPDRNYGYTF
v_gene: TRBV19
d_gene: -
abundance: many
j_gene: TRBJ1-2

CDR3nt: TGTGCCAGCAGCTTAGACATCAGGGGGAACCAAGAGACCCAGTACTTC
CDR3aa: CASSLDIRGNQETQYF
v_gene: TRBV7-9
d_gene: TRBD1
abundance: many
j_gene: TRBJ2-5

CDR3nt: TGTGCCAGCAATCGGAACACCGGGGAGCTGTTTTTT
CDR3aa: CASNRNTGELFF
v_gene: TRBV2
d_gene: -
abundance: medium-sized
j_gene: TRBJ2-2

CDR3nt: TGTGCCGCAACCCCTGCGAACACCGGGGAGCTGTTTTTT
CDR3aa: CAATPANTGELFF
v_gene: TRBV6-2/TRBV6-3
d_gene: -
abundance: medium-sized
j_gene: TRBJ2-2

CDR3nt: TGTGCCAGCAGCCCATCACTAGTTTCCAATGAGCAGTTCTTC
CDR3aa: CASSPSLVSNEQFF
v_gene: TRBV7-2
d_gene: -
abundance: many
j_gene: TRBJ2-1

CDR3nt: TGCAGTGCTTCCCGTGGAGGGCAAAACACTGAAGCTTTCTTT
CDR3aa: CSASRGGQNTEAFF
v_gene: TRBV20-1
d_gene: -
abundance: many
j_gene: TRBJ1-1

CDR3nt: TGTGCCAGCAGTCTACGACAAAGCAAAAACATTCAGTACTTC
CDR3aa: CASSLRQSKNIQYF
v_gene: TRBV3-1
d_gene: -
abundance: many
j_gene: TRBJ2-4

CDR3nt: TGCGCCAGCAGCCCTGGGAGGGCCCACTTGAATGAGCAGTTCTTC
CDR3aa: CASSPGRAHLNEQFF
v_gene: TRBV5-1
d_gene: TRBD2
abundance: many
j_gene: TRBJ2-1